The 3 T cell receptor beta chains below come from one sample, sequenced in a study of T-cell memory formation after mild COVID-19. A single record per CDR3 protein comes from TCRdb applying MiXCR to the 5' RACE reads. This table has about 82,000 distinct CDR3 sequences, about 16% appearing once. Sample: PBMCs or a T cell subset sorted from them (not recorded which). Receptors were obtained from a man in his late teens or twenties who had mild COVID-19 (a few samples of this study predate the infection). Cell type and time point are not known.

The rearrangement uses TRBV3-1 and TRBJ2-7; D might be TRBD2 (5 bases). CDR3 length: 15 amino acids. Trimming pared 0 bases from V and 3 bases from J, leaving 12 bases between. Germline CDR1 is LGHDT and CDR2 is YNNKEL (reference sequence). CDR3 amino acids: CASSQDSGYFYEQYF. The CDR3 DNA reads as TGTGCCAGCAGCCAAGATTCGGGATACTTCTACGAGCAGTACTTC.

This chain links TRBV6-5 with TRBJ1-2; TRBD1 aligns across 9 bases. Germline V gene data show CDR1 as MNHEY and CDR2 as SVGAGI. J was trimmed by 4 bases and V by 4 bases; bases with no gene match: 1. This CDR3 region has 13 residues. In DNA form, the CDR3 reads TGTGCCAGCAGTTGGGGACAGGGCTATGGCTACACCTTC. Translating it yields CASSWGQGYGYTF.

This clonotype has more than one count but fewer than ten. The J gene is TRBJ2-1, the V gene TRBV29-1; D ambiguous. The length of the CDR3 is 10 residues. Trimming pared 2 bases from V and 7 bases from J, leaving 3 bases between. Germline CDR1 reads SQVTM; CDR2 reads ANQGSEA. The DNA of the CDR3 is TGCAGCGTTGAACGTAATGAGCAGTTCTTC. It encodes CSVERNEQFF.